A selection of T cell receptor beta chains follows, all from one sample in a study of metastatic and nonmetastatic thyroid tumors. From the PCR reads, TCRdb re-called clones with MiXCR. The sample has 15,000 or so clones; 10% to 15% are singletons. The sequenced material came from blood. Receptor source: a female donor with papillary thyroid cancer or a benign thyroid nodule (not recorded which). Some clones in this sample may be carry-over from other donors' samples. The CDR3 runs from the conserved cysteine through the conserved F or W. The D gene is left open where the match is weak. Only some rows state a clone size, as once, few, many or a class for expanded clones.

CDR3 DNA: TGTGCCATCAGTAGACAGGGGAATTCACCCCTCCACTTT
CDR3 protein: CAISRQGNSPLHF
clone size: medium-sized
V gene: TRBV10-3
J gene: TRBJ1-6
D gene: TRBD1

CDR3 DNA: TGTGCCAGCAGCTCCCAGGGGACCGGGGAGCTGTTTTTT
CDR3 protein: CASSSQGTGELFF
clone size: many
V gene: TRBV7-2
J gene: TRBJ2-2
D gene: -

CDR3 DNA: TGTGCCAGCAGTTACTCGATGGCTAGCGGGATCTACAATGAGCAGTTCTTC
CDR3 protein: CASSYSMASGIYNEQFF
clone size: many
V gene: TRBV6-5
J gene: TRBJ2-1
D gene: TRBD2

CDR3 DNA: TGCAGTGCTACGGACAGCGAAAAACTGTTTTTT
CDR3 protein: CSATDSEKLFF
clone size: many
V gene: TRBV20-1
J gene: TRBJ1-4
D gene: -

CDR3 DNA: TGCGCCAGCAGCTTCCTCTCGGGGGGGGCCGGCACCGGTGATCTGTTTTTT
CDR3 protein: CASSFLSGGAGTGDLFF
clone size: -
V gene: TRBV5-1
J gene: TRBJ2-2
D gene: TRBD2

CDR3 DNA: TGTGCCAGCAGGCGACAGGGGAGCTCCTACTATCAGTACTTC
CDR3 protein: CASRRQGSSYYQYF
clone size: few
V gene: TRBV27
J gene: TRBJ2-7
D gene: TRBD1

CDR3 DNA: TGTGCCAGCAGCCTCCGGGGCGGGGGGATCCCAGGCACAGATACGCAGTATTTT
CDR3 protein: CASSLRGGGIPGTDTQYF
clone size: many
V gene: TRBV11-2
J gene: TRBJ2-3
D gene: TRBD2

CDR3 DNA: TGTGCCAGCAGTTATTCCAGCGGGAGCACAGATACGCAGTATTTT
CDR3 protein: CASSYSSGSTDTQYF
clone size: medium-sized
V gene: TRBV6-6
J gene: TRBJ2-3
D gene: -

CDR3 DNA: TGTGCCAGCGGGGGGCCCGGCGGCGGCTCCTACAATGAGCAGTTCTTC
CDR3 protein: CASGGPGGGSYNEQFF
clone size: few
V gene: TRBV28
J gene: TRBJ2-1
D gene: -

CDR3 DNA: TGCAGCGTCTCTCGGGAGACAGATACGCAGTATTTT
CDR3 protein: CSVSRETDTQYF
clone size: many
V gene: TRBV29-1
J gene: TRBJ2-3
D gene: -

CDR3 DNA: TGCGCCAGCAGCCAAGATCCGGAAACGGATACGCAGTATTTT
CDR3 protein: CASSQDPETDTQYF
clone size: once
V gene: TRBV4-3
J gene: TRBJ2-3
D gene: -

CDR3 DNA: TGTGCCAGCAGCCAAGCGGTCGGCTCTGGAAACACCATATATTTT
CDR3 protein: CASSQAVGSGNTIYF
clone size: many
V gene: TRBV3-1
J gene: TRBJ1-3
D gene: -

CDR3 DNA: TGTGCCAGCTTTTACGGAGAGAACACTGAAGCTTTCTTT
CDR3 protein: CASFYGENTEAFF
clone size: many
V gene: TRBV18
J gene: TRBJ1-1
D gene: -

CDR3 DNA: TGTGCCAGCAGTTACTCGATGACTGACCCCCTCGAGACCCAGTACTTC
CDR3 protein: CASSYSMTDPLETQYF
clone size: medium-sized
V gene: TRBV6-2/TRBV6-3
J gene: TRBJ2-5
D gene: -

CDR3 DNA: TGTGCCAGCAGTCCCCGGACACCGGAAAAACTGTTTTTT
CDR3 protein: CASSPRTPEKLFF
clone size: many
V gene: TRBV6-2/TRBV6-3
J gene: TRBJ1-4
D gene: -

CDR3 DNA: TGTGCCAGCTCAGCGACAGCCAGCAACACTGAAGCTTTCTTT
CDR3 protein: CASSATASNTEAFF
clone size: many
V gene: TRBV18
J gene: TRBJ1-1
D gene: -

CDR3 DNA: TGTGCCAGCAGCTCCCCATCCGTCGGGGGGAATTCACCCCTCCACTTT
CDR3 protein: CASSSPSVGGNSPLHF
clone size: many
V gene: TRBV9
J gene: TRBJ1-6
D gene: -

CDR3 DNA: TGTGCCAGCAGCCGGGACAGGGTGGAAAAACTGTTTTTT
CDR3 protein: CASSRDRVEKLFF
clone size: many
V gene: TRBV2
J gene: TRBJ1-4
D gene: TRBD1

CDR3 DNA: TGTGCCAGCTCACCACCGGACAGGGGCAAGCAGTACTTC
CDR3 protein: CASSPPDRGKQYF
clone size: many
V gene: TRBV18
J gene: TRBJ2-7
D gene: TRBD1

CDR3 DNA: TGTGCCAGCTCCCGACAACAGGGACTAAGATACAATGAGCAGTTCTTT
CDR3 protein: CASSRQQGLRYNEQFF
clone size: -
V gene: TRBV6-1
J gene: TRBJ2-1
D gene: -

CDR3 DNA: TGCGCCAGCAGCTCAGGACAGGGAACAGATACGCAGTATTTT
CDR3 protein: CASSSGQGTDTQYF
clone size: many
V gene: TRBV5-1
J gene: TRBJ2-3
D gene: TRBD1

CDR3 DNA: TGTGCCAGCAGTGAAATAGGGGACCAAGCTAACTATGGCTACACCTTC
CDR3 protein: CASSEIGDQANYGYTF
clone size: many
V gene: TRBV25-1
J gene: TRBJ1-2
D gene: -

CDR3 DNA: TGTGCCAGCAGACAGCGGAACCCTTCCGCCTATGGCTACACCTTC
CDR3 protein: CASRQRNPSAYGYTF
clone size: medium-sized
V gene: TRBV6-1
J gene: TRBJ1-2
D gene: -

CDR3 DNA: TGTGCCAGCAGTTTAGTAACTAGCGGGGGGGATACGCAGTATTTT
CDR3 protein: CASSLVTSGGDTQYF
clone size: many
V gene: TRBV12-3/TRBV12-4
J gene: TRBJ2-3
D gene: TRBD2

CDR3 DNA: TGTGCCAGCAGTTTGCCGGGACAGGGGTACGGCTACACCTTC
CDR3 protein: CASSLPGQGYGYTF
clone size: medium-sized
V gene: TRBV28
J gene: TRBJ1-2
D gene: TRBD1

CDR3 DNA: TGTGCCAGCAGCCAAGACAGGGAAAACATTCAGTACTTC
CDR3 protein: CASSQDRENIQYF
clone size: many
V gene: TRBV3-1
J gene: TRBJ2-4
D gene: -

CDR3 DNA: TGTGCCAGCAGCTTAGGGTATACTGAGCAGTTCTTC
CDR3 protein: CASSLGYTEQFF
clone size: medium-sized
V gene: TRBV7-3
J gene: TRBJ2-1
D gene: -

CDR3 DNA: TGTGCCAGCAGTTTTAGGACGCGGGGTGAGGGTGTAACGAACACTGAAGCTTTCTTT
CDR3 protein: CASSFRTRGEGVTNTEAFF
clone size: many
V gene: TRBV12-3/TRBV12-4
J gene: TRBJ1-1
D gene: -

CDR3 DNA: TGTGCCAGCAGTTCGATGAACACTGAAGCTTTCTTT
CDR3 protein: CASSSMNTEAFF
clone size: many
V gene: TRBV27
J gene: TRBJ1-1
D gene: -

CDR3 DNA: TGCAGTGCTAGAGTGGGGGCTAGCGGGAGGGCCTGGTACAATGAGCAGTTCTTC
CDR3 protein: CSARVGASGRAWYNEQFF
clone size: many
V gene: TRBV20-1
J gene: TRBJ2-1
D gene: TRBD2

CDR3 DNA: TGTGCCAGCAGCCAAGATTGGGGGGGGGTCGTGCTTACGAACAATGAGCAGTTCTTC
CDR3 protein: CASSQDWGGVVLTNNEQFF
clone size: many
V gene: TRBV3-1
J gene: TRBJ2-1
D gene: TRBD2

CDR3 DNA: TGTGCCAGCAGTTTATCGGGGGTGGGAGCGGGGGTAGTCCAAGAGACCCAGTACTTC
CDR3 protein: CASSLSGVGAGVVQETQYF
clone size: few
V gene: TRBV27
J gene: TRBJ2-5
D gene: TRBD2